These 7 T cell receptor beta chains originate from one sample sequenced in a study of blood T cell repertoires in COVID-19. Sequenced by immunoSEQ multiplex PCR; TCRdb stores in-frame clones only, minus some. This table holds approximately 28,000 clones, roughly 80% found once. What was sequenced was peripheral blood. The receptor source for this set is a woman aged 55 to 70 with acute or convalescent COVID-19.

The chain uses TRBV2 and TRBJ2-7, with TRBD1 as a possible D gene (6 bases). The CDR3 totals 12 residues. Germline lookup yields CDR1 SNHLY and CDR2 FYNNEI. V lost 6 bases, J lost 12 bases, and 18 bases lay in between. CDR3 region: CASRALRGSWYF. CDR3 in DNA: TGTGCCAGCAGGGCCTTGAGGGGGAGTTGGTACTTC.

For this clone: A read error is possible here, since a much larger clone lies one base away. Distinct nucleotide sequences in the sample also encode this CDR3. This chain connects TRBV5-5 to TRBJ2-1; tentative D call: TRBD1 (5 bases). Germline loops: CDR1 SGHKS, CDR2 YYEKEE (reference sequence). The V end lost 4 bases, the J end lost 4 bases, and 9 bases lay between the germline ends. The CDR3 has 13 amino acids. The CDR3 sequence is CASSLDSYNEQFF. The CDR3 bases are TGTGCCAGCAGCCTCGACAGTTACAATGAGCAGTTCTTC. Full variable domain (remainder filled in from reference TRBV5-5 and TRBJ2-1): DAGVTQSPTHLIKTRGQQVTLRCSPISGHKSVSWYQQVLGQGPQFIFQYYEKEERGRGNFPDRFSARQFPNYSSELNVNALLLGDSALYLCASSLDSYNEQFFGPGTRLTVL.

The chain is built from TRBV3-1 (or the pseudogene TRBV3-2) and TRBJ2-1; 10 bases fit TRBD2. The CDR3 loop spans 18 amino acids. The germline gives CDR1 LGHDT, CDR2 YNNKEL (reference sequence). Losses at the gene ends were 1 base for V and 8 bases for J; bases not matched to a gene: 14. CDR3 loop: CASSQVGAGGPLGDEQFF. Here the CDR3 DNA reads TGTGCCAGCAGCCAAGTCGGAGCGGGGGGGCCTCTGGGCGATGAGCAGTTCTTC.

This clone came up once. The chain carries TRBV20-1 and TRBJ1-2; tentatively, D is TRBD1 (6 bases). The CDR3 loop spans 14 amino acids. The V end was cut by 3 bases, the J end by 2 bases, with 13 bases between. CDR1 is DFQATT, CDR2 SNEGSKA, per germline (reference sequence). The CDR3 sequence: CSASQPDRNYGYTF. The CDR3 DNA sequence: TGCAGTGCTAGTCAGCCGGACAGAAACTATGGCTACACCTTC.

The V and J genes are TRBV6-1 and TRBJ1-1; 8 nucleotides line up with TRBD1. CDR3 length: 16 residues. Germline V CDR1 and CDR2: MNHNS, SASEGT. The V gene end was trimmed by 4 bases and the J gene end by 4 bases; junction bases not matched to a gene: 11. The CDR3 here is CASSVAQGAWGTEAFF. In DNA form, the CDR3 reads TGTGCCAGCAGTGTTGCCCAGGGGGCTTGGGGCACTGAAGCTTTCTTT.

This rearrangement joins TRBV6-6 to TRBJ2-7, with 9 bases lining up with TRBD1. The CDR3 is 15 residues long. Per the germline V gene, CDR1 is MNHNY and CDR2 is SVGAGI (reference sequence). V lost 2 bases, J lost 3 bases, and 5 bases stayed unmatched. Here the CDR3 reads CASSYPGQGVYEQYF. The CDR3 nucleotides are TGTGCCAGCAGTTACCCGGGACAGGGCGTCTACGAGCAGTACTTC.

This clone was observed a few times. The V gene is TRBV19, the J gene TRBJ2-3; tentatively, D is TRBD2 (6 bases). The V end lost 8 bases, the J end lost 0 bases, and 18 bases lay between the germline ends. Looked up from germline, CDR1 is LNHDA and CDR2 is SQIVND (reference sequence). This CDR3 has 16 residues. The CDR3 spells CASQAGGYSSTDTQYF. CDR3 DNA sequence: TGTGCCAGTCAGGCTGGAGGGTACAGCAGCACAGATACGCAGTATTTT.